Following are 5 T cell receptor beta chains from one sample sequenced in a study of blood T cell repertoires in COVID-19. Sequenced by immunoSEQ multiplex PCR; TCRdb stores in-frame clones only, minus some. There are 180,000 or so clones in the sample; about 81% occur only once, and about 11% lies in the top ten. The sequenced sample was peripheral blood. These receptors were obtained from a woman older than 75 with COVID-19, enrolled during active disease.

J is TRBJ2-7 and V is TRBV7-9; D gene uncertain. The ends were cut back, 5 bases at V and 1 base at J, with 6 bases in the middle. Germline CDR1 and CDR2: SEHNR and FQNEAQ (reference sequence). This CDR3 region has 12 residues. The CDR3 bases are TGTGCCAGCAGCCTTATTTCCTACGAGCAGTACTTC. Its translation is CASSLISYEQYF.

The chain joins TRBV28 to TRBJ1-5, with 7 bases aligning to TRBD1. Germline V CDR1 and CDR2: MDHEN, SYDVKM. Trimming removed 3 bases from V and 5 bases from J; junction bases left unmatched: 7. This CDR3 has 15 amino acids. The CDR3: CASSLATGYYQPQHF. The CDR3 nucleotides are TGTGCCAGCAGTTTGGCGACAGGGTATTATCAGCCCCAGCATTTT.

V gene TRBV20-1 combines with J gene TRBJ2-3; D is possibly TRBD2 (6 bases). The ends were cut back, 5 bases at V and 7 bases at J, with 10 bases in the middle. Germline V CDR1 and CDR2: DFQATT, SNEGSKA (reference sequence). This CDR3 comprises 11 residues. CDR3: CSAGTGNTQYF. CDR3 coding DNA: TGCAGTGCTGGGACTGGAAATACGCAGTATTTT.

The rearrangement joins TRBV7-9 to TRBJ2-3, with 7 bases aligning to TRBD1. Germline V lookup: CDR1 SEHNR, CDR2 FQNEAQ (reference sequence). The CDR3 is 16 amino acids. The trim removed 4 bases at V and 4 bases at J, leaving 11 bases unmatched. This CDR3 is CASSSGQFVSSDTQYF. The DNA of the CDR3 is TGTGCCAGCAGCTCGGGACAGTTCGTTTCATCAGATACGCAGTATTTT.

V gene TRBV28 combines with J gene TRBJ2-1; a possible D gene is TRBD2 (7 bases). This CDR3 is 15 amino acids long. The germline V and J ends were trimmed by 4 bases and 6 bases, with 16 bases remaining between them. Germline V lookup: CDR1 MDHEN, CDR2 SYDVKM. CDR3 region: CASSSPGEGGNEQFF. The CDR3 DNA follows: TGTGCCAGCAGTTCCCCCGGGGAGGGGGGCAATGAGCAGTTCTTC.